What follows describes a single TCR beta chain. The antigen is not known. The sample belongs to a study of radiation and T cells in renal cell carcinoma. Study outcomes and limitations: From baseline, blood top tumor clonotypes peaked at 2 weeks post-radiation.

Libraries were prepared by immunoSEQ multiplex PCR; TCRdb keeps only in-frame clonotypes and omits some of them. The data contain over 60,000 clones, around 77% of them singletons. The time point here: blood 2 weeks post-SBRT. Documented treatment: 15 Gy SBRT to primary tumor, nephrectomy 4 weeks later. The input for sequencing was blood, taken from a patient whose treatment included radiotherapy and nephrectomy. This clonotype was obtained from a man aged 60-69 years with renal cell carcinoma.

CDR3 nucleotide sequence: TGTGCCATCAGTGAGTCTCTAGCGGGAGCCCGCTACGAGCAGTACGTC. Residues: CAISESLAGARYEQYV. This chain links TRBV10-3 with TRBJ2-7, with 10 bases identical to TRBD2. The CDR3 has 16 residues. CDR1 and CDR2 (germline): ENHRY, SYGVKD. V lost 0 bases and J lost 3; bases outside the gene matches: 5.